This entry lists 14 T cell receptor beta chains sequenced from one sample in a study of blood T cell repertoires in COVID-19. The table came from immunoSEQ multiplex PCR; TCRdb's copy has only in-frame clones and leaves some out. Of some 200,000 clones in the sample, around 86% are singletons; the top ten hold 4.4%. Sequences were obtained from peripheral blood. These receptors were taken from a man aged 45-65 years with acute or convalescent COVID-19.

This clone showed up just once. The chain links TRBV7-9 to TRBJ2-7; D unclear. The CDR3 is 12 amino acids. Germline assignment: CDR1 SEHNR and CDR2 FQNEAQ (reference sequence). Trimming took 5 bases from V and 6 from J, leaving 11 bases between them. The CDR3 region is CASSKDPVEQYF. For the CDR3, the DNA is TGTGCCAGCAGCAAAGACCCGGTCGAGCAGTACTTC.

The rearrangement uses TRBV25-1 and TRBJ1-1, with 7 bases identical to TRBD1. The CDR3 runs 15 residues. CDR1 and CDR2 from the germline V gene are MGHDK and SYGVNS. The ends lost 6 bases at V and 0 bases at J; junction bases unmatched: 7. CDR3 nucleotides: TGTGCCAGCAGGCCGGGACAGATCATGAACACTGAAGCTTTCTTT. It translates to CASRPGQIMNTEAFF.

The rearrangement links TRBV7-6 to TRBJ1-1; D uncertain. Germline CDR1 reads SGHVS; CDR2 reads FNYEAQ. The V gene lost 1 base and the J gene lost 0 bases, with 12 bases spanning the gap. The CDR3 loop spans 16 amino acids. DNA of the CDR3: TGTGCCAGCAGCTTAGTGGTCGGGAAGCTGAACACTGAAGCTTTCTTT. Amino acids: CASSLVVGKLNTEAFF.

The chain combines TRBV20-1 with TRBJ2-7; D gene ambiguous. This CDR3 contains 11 residues. V was clipped by 5 bases and J by 2 bases, with 7 bases between them. Germline V gives CDR1 DFQATT, CDR2 SNEGSKA (reference sequence). In DNA, the CDR3 is TGCAGTGCTGCGGCTACCTACGAGCAGTACTTC. Its protein product is CSAAATYEQYF.

This clone appeared a few times. This rearrangement joins TRBV6-5 to TRBJ1-2; D gene ambiguous. Germline lookup yields CDR1 MNHEY and CDR2 SVGAGI. Between the trimmed V and J ends, which lost 7 bases and 14 bases, there was a span of 26 bases. The CDR3 sequence is 14 residues long. CDR3 nucleotides: TGTGCCAGCATTTCGGGTGGCAGTAATCTTCTTCGGACCTTC. It specifies CASISGGSNLLRTF.

The gene calls are TRBV6-2 or TRBV6-3 and TRBJ2-1, with D possibly being TRBD2 (5 bases). The CDR3 loop spans 15 amino acids. V was trimmed by 1 base and J by 10 bases, leaving 17 bases between them. The germline V gene has CDR1 MNHEY and CDR2 SVGEGT. CDR3 sequence: CASSYWLGSEEEQFF. The DNA of the CDR3 is TGTGCCAGCAGTTACTGGTTGGGGTCGGAGGAAGAGCAGTTCTTC.

This chain links TRBV19 with TRBJ1-2; no clear D gene. The germline CDR1 and CDR2 sequences are LNHDA and SQIVND (reference sequence). The CDR3 is 12 amino acids. V was pared by 6 bases and J by 7 bases, with 12 bases between. CDR3 sequence: CASSSEEGGYTF. The CDR3 region has the DNA TGTGCCAGTAGCTCTGAGGAAGGTGGCTACACCTTC.

The V and J genes are TRBV29-1 and TRBJ1-1; D gene unclear. The CDR3 is made up of 11 amino acids. Trimming removed 7 bases at V and 0 bases at J, with 6 bases between. CDR1 SQVTM and CDR2 ANQGSEA come from the germline V gene. As DNA, the CDR3 is TGCAGCGCGTCTATGAACACTGAAGCTTTCTTT. Encoded protein: CSASMNTEAFF.

This chain uses TRBV19 with TRBJ1-5; 7 positions match TRBD1. V shed 1 base and J 5 bases; nucleotides not matched to a gene: 5. CDR3 length: 15 amino acids. Germline lookup yields CDR1 LNHDA and CDR2 SQIVND (reference sequence). The CDR3 protein is CASSIGQGRYQPQHF. As DNA, the CDR3 is TGTGCCAGTAGTATAGGACAGGGACGGTATCAGCCCCAGCATTTT.

The chain is built from TRBV7-9 and TRBJ1-1; TRBD1 might be the D (6 bases). This CDR3 has 15 amino acids. V was trimmed by 2 bases and J by 3 bases, leaving 13 bases between them. The germline V gene encodes CDR1 SEHNR and CDR2 FQNEAQ (reference sequence). CDR3 nucleotides: TGTGCCAGCAGCTTAAGACAGGCCGCGGACACTGAAGCTTTCTTT. It specifies CASSLRQAADTEAFF.

This chain connects TRBV19 to TRBJ1-1; tentative D call: TRBD1 (6 bases). Trimming left V 5 bases short and J 5 bases short, with 18 bases between. CDR1 LNHDA and CDR2 SQIVND come from the germline V gene (reference sequence). The CDR3 spans 15 residues. CDR3 amino acids: CASSPRGAYKTEAFF. DNA of the CDR3: TGTGCCAGTAGTCCACGGGGGGCGTATAAGACTGAAGCTTTCTTT.

The chain is built from TRBV19 and TRBJ1-2, with TRBD1 identical over 10 bases. The CDR3 has 16 amino acids. The V gene end was trimmed by 3 bases and the J gene end by 2 bases; junction bases not matched to a gene: 6. Germline V CDR1 and CDR2: LNHDA, SQIVND (reference sequence). CDR3 residues: CASSIPGDRGNYGYTF. The CDR3 coding sequence is TGTGCCAGTAGTATTCCCGGGGACAGGGGAAACTATGGCTACACCTTC.

V gene TRBV20-1 combines with J gene TRBJ2-7; D is perhaps TRBD2 (6 bases). Germline values: CDR1 DFQATT, CDR2 SNEGSKA (reference sequence). The CDR3 is 11 amino acids. Trimming removed 7 bases from V and 3 bases from J, with 10 bases in between. The DNA for the CDR3 is TGCAGTGTAGGCGGGAACTACGAGCAGTACTTC. Translating gives CSVGGNYEQYF.

The genes are TRBV4-1 and TRBJ1-1, with D possibly TRBD1 on 6 matching bases. CDR3 size: 16 residues. Germline V gene lookup returns CDR1 MGHRA and CDR2 YSYEKL. Trimming removed 3 bases at V and 5 bases at J, with 19 bases between. As DNA, the CDR3 is TGCGCCAGCAGCCAGGCGCTGATTCAGGGGTGGACTGAAGCTTTCTTT. Protein sequence: CASSQALIQGWTEAFF.